These 30 T cell receptor beta chains came from one sample sequenced in a study of shared clonotypes between healthy human individuals. Some clones are missing from TCRdb's copy, which holds only in-frame ones; the method was immunoSEQ multiplex PCR. The sample consists of 1,400,000 or so clones, 97% to 99% of them appearing once. The source material was naive CD4+ T cells sorted from blood. Subset given: CD45RA+ positively selected. The receptors were sampled from a man under 40 in good health.

The rearrangement uses TRBV11-2 and TRBJ2-6, with 8 nucleotides matching TRBD1. In germline, CDR1 is SGHAT, CDR2 FQNNGV. V lost 4 bases and J lost 3; bases outside the gene matches: 11. The CDR3 covers 18 residues. For the CDR3, the DNA is TGTGCCAGCAGCTCCCAAATTGGACAGGGAGGTGGGGCCAACGTCCTGACTTTC. Translating gives CASSSQIGQGGGANVLTF.

The chain uses TRBV6-1 and TRBJ1-5, with unresolved D. The CDR3 extends over 13 amino acids. With 5 bases removed from V and 7 bases from J, the gap between germline ends came to 12 bases. Germline V gene sequence: CDR1 MNHNS, CDR2 SASEGT. The CDR3 region is CASSKNGDQPQHF. The DNA for the CDR3 is TGTGCCAGCAGTAAAAACGGCGACCAGCCCCAGCATTTT.

The chain carries TRBV6-6 and TRBJ2-7; tentative D call: TRBD2 (5 bases). This CDR3 is 13 amino acids long. From germline, CDR1 is MNHNY and CDR2 SVGAGI (reference sequence). With 7 bases removed from V and 7 bases from J, the gap between germline ends came to 17 bases. In DNA form, the CDR3 reads TGTGCCAGCACCGCGGCCTTGACGGGGGAGCAGTACTTC. Its translation is CASTAALTGEQYF.

The chain couples TRBV9 to TRBJ1-3; D gene unclear. Germline V gene sequence: CDR1 SGDLS, CDR2 YYNGEE. V dropped 5 bases and J dropped 0 bases, with 6 bases sitting between them. This CDR3 region has 13 residues. CDR3 in amino acids: CASRSSSGNTIYF. The DNA for the CDR3 is TGTGCCAGCAGATCGAGCTCTGGAAACACCATATATTTT.

The chain recombines TRBV28 with TRBJ1-1; weak D call: TRBD1 (6 bases). Germline CDR1 MDHEN, CDR2 SYDVKM. V shed 7 bases and J shed 4 bases, with 13 bases lying between them. This CDR3 is 13 amino acids long. The CDR3 DNA is TGTGCCAGCAAAAGAGGGGGGCTCACTGAAGCTTTCTTT. Translated: CASKRGGLTEAFF.

The rearrangement joins TRBV28 to TRBJ1-5, with D perhaps matching TRBD1 (5 bases). From germline, CDR1 is MDHEN and CDR2 SYDVKM. V lost 8 bases and J 7 bases, leaving 18 bases between the germline ends. This CDR3 contains 14 residues. For the CDR3, the DNA is TGTGCCAGCCTATATAGGGGCGCGGGGCAGCCCCAGCATTTT. This sequence encodes CASLYRGAGQPQHF.

The V call is TRBV5-1, the J call TRBJ2-1, with 9 bases identical to TRBD2. V gave up 2 bases and J gave up 9 bases; unmatched junction bases: 9. The CDR3 sequence is 15 residues long. Germline V gene data show CDR1 as SGHRS and CDR2 as YFSETQ. The CDR3 region is CASSLLAGLGSEQFF. DNA for the CDR3: TGCGCCAGCAGCTTACTAGCGGGTTTGGGAAGTGAGCAGTTCTTC.

The chain is built from TRBV28 and TRBJ1-1; 8 nucleotides align to TRBD1. J gave up 2 bases and V 5 bases, and 10 bases lay outside the gene matches. Germline V gene data show CDR1 as MDHEN and CDR2 as SYDVKM. This CDR3 comprises 16 residues. The CDR3 is CASSPRTGRVNTEAFF. The CDR3 nucleotides are TGTGCCAGCAGTCCTCGGACAGGGCGGGTTAACACTGAAGCTTTCTTT.

V usage is TRBV11-2 and J usage is TRBJ2-1; 10 bases fit TRBD2. Germline values: CDR1 SGHAT, CDR2 FQNNGV. The CDR3 loop spans 15 amino acids. The V segment lost 6 bases and the J segment 6 bases; nucleotides outside the gene matches: 8. The CDR3 DNA is TGTGCCAGCAGTCCCCTAGCGGGAGTGAGCAATGAGCAGTTCTTC. Its protein is CASSPLAGVSNEQFF.

This rearrangement joins TRBV5-1 to TRBJ2-5; 8 bases line up with TRBD2. Germline CDR1 reads SGHRS; CDR2 reads YFSETQ. Unmatched junction bases numbered 11, after V lost 5 bases and J lost 5 bases. The CDR3 covers 15 residues. The CDR3 is CASRSTGGLRETQYF. CDR3 nucleotides: TGCGCCAGCAGGTCTACGGGAGGGCTAAGGGAGACCCAGTACTTC. The full variable domain, in which reference TRBV5-1 and TRBJ2-5 provide the parts outside the CDR3, is KAGVTQTPRYLIKTRGQQVTLSCSPISGHRSVSWYQQTPGQGLQFLFEYFSETQRNKGNFPGRFSGRQFSNSRSEMNVSTLELGDSALYLCASRSTGGLRETQYFGPGTRLLVL.

As to this clone: In the same sample, other DNA sequences code for this CDR3. The chain combines TRBV29-1 with TRBJ1-1; D remains ambiguous. Looked up from germline, CDR1 is SQVTM and CDR2 is ANQGSEA. V was pared by 4 bases and J by 0 bases, with 9 bases between. CDR3 size: 13 residues. CDR3: CSVVGRMNTEAFF. Written as DNA, the CDR3 is TGCAGCGTTGTCGGGAGGATGAACACTGAAGCTTTCTTT.

The CDR3 spells CASSGLAGEETQYF. In DNA form, the CDR3 reads TGCGCCAGCAGCGGACTAGCGGGAGAAGAGACCCAGTACTTC. The chain carries TRBV5-1 and TRBJ2-5, with 13 bases identical to TRBD2. The germline V gene encodes CDR1 SGHRS and CDR2 YFSETQ. The CDR3 totals 14 residues. V lost 4 bases to trimming and J lost 3 bases; unmatched junction nucleotides: 0.

Concerning this clone itself: The same CDR3 also results from other DNA sequences found in this sample. V and J are TRBV18 and TRBJ2-7; no clear D. Germline loops: CDR1 KGHSH, CDR2 LQKENI. This CDR3 has 14 amino acids. Trimming cost V 2 bases and J 2 bases, with 10 bases left between them. CDR3 sequence (DNA): TGTGCCAGCTCACCAGGGCAGAGAGCCTACGAGCAGTACTTC. Its translation is CASSPGQRAYEQYF.

The rearrangement uses TRBV28 and TRBJ2-7, with a possible D match to TRBD1 (5 bases). The CDR3 extends over 12 amino acids. Trimming took off 6 bases at V and 10 bases at J, with 16 bases between the two ends. CDR1 and CDR2 from the germline V gene are MDHEN and SYDVKM. In nucleotides, the CDR3 is TGTGCCAGCAGCCTCCCCAGACAGTCTCAGTACTTC. Amino acid sequence: CASSLPRQSQYF.

V and J are TRBV4-1 and TRBJ2-1; D possibly corresponds to TRBD2 (5 bases). CDR3 length equals 16 residues. The germline CDR1 and CDR2 sequences are MGHRA and YSYEKL. Trimming pared 0 bases from V and 2 bases from J, leaving 11 bases between. The CDR3 is CASSQDLSGAYNEQFF. In DNA, the CDR3 is TGCGCCAGCAGCCAAGATCTAAGCGGAGCCTACAATGAGCAGTTCTTC.

The V gene is TRBV9, the J gene TRBJ2-1; possible D gene TRBD2, 6 bases. V lost 4 bases and J 0 bases, leaving 11 bases between the germline ends. Germline-derived CDR1 and CDR2 are SGDLS and YYNGEE. The CDR3 has 15 residues. The DNA of the CDR3 is TGTGCCAGCAGCCCGGAGACTAGCTCCTACAATGAGCAGTTCTTC. Its protein product is CASSPETSSYNEQFF. Complete variable domain (other parts from reference TRBV9 and TRBJ2-1): DSGVTQTPKHLITATGQRVTLRCSPRSGDLSVYWYQQSLDQGLQFLIQYYNGEERAKGNILERFSAQQFPDLHSELNLSSLELGDSALYFCASSPETSSYNEQFFGPGTRLTVL.

This clone was counted once. J is TRBJ2-1 and V is TRBV5-4, with 13 bases aligning to TRBD2. CDR3 length: 16 amino acids. CDR1 and CDR2 (germline): SGHNT, YYREEE (reference sequence). V lost 3 bases to trimming and J lost 4 bases; unmatched junction nucleotides: 4. The CDR3 spells CASSSRTSGRYNEQFF. CDR3 DNA: TGTGCCAGCAGCTCCCGGACTAGCGGGAGATACAATGAGCAGTTCTTC.

Of note for this clone: The identical CDR3 is also encoded by other nucleotide sequences in the sample. The rearrangement uses TRBV6-5 and TRBJ2-1, with D maybe TRBD1 (6 bases). Trimming left V 6 bases short and J 4 bases short, with 7 bases between. CDR3 length: 12 residues. Germline V CDR1 and CDR2: MNHEY, SVGAGI. The CDR3 loop is CASRQGYNEQFF. The CDR3 nucleotides are TGTGCCAGCAGACAGGGTTACAATGAGCAGTTCTTC.

This clone was picked up one time. The V call is TRBV6-1, the J call TRBJ2-5; D unclear. Germline V gene sequence: CDR1 MNHNS, CDR2 SASEGT. The CDR3 length is 15 residues. V dropped 0 bases and J dropped 4 bases, with 12 bases sitting between them. The CDR3 nucleotides are TGTGCCAGCAGTGAAGCGGGTCCAATCAGAGAGACCCAGTACTTC. Protein: CASSEAGPIRETQYF.

This chain links TRBV7-2 with TRBJ1-4; perhaps TRBD1 as D (6 bases). The CDR3 has 14 amino acids. V dropped 5 bases and J dropped 3 bases, with 10 bases sitting between them. In germline, CDR1 is SGHTA, CDR2 FQGNSA. The CDR3 sequence is CASSRGLANEKLFF. The CDR3 bases are TGTGCCAGCAGCCGGGGGCTGGCTAATGAAAAACTGTTTTTT.

About this clone itself: Within the sample, other DNA sequences also encode this same CDR3. The chain combines TRBV19 with TRBJ1-5; D call uncertain. Looked up from germline, CDR1 is LNHDA and CDR2 is SQIVND (reference sequence). Between the trimmed V and J ends, which lost 4 bases and 7 bases, there was a span of 8 bases. The CDR3 extends over 12 amino acids. CDR3 bases: TGTGCCAGTAGTACGGGGAACCAGCCCCAGCATTTT. This sequence encodes CASSTGNQPQHF.

In the case of this clone: In the same sample, other DNA sequences code for this CDR3. The genes are TRBV18 and TRBJ1-5; D is undetermined. The CDR3 runs 13 residues. Germline CDR1 and CDR2: KGHSH and LQKENI. Trimming removed 6 bases from V and 2 bases from J, with 8 bases in between. The CDR3 reads CASSPQGNQPQHF. CDR3 nucleotides: TGTGCCAGCTCGCCTCAGGGCAATCAGCCCCAGCATTTT.

CDR3: CASSLKDEEDYGYTF. For the CDR3, the DNA is TGTGCCAGCAGCCTTAAAGATGAGGAAGACTATGGCTACACCTTC. The V call is TRBV7-8, the J call TRBJ1-2, with unresolved D. V was shortened by 5 bases and J by 3 bases, with 16 bases between the two germline ends. The CDR3 loop spans 15 amino acids. Germline V CDR1 and CDR2: SGHVS, FQNEAQ.

Here the CDR3 DNA reads TGTGCCAGCAGTACACCGGGGGGGTTTGAGACCCAGTACTTC. Protein sequence: CASSTPGGFETQYF. The chain couples TRBV28 to TRBJ2-5; 8 bases line up with TRBD2. CDR3 length: 14 amino acids. The ends lost 5 bases at V and 5 bases at J; junction bases unmatched: 7. CDR1 and CDR2 (germline): MDHEN, SYDVKM.

The chain couples TRBV9 to TRBJ1-4; D not resolved. The CDR3 is made up of 15 amino acids. V was shortened by 0 bases and J by 6 bases, with 12 bases between the two germline ends. Per germline, CDR1 SGDLS and CDR2 YYNGEE. The CDR3 bases are TGTGCCAGCAGCGTAGAAGGATCTTTCTATGAAAAACTGTTTTTT. Protein: CASSVEGSFYEKLFF.

V and J are TRBV14 and TRBJ1-3, with D hard to call. Trimming cost V 0 bases and J 5 bases, with 11 bases left between them. CDR1 and CDR2 (germline): SGHDN, FVKESK. This CDR3 region has 15 residues. In nucleotides, the CDR3 is TGTGCCAGCAGCCAAGACCCCGTAGGGAGAAACACCATATATTTT. It codes for CASSQDPVGRNTIYF.

V usage is TRBV5-1 and J usage is TRBJ1-1; 8 bases agree with TRBD1. The ends lost 7 bases at V and 1 base at J; junction bases unmatched: 3. CDR3 length: 13 amino acids. CDR1 and CDR2 from the germline V gene are SGHRS and YFSETQ. The CDR3 nucleotides are TGCGCCAGCGGGGACAGGTCGAACACTGAAGCTTTCTTT. Its protein product is CASGDRSNTEAFF.

This clone showed up just once. The J gene is TRBJ2-7, the V gene TRBV9; 14 bases align to TRBD2. Germline lookup yields CDR1 SGDLS and CDR2 YYNGEE. The CDR3 totals 17 residues. J gave up 2 bases and V 0 bases, and 4 bases lay outside the gene matches. The DNA of the CDR3 is TGTGCCAGCAGCGTAGGACTAGCGGGAGGGCTCCCCTACGAGCAGTACTTC. This sequence encodes CASSVGLAGGLPYEQYF.

The CDR3 nucleotides are TGTGCCAGCAGCCCCTTGCAGACAGGGCTCTACGAGCAGTACTTC. This sequence encodes CASSPLQTGLYEQYF. The chain links TRBV7-9 to TRBJ2-7; 7 nucleotides agree with TRBD1. Trimming cost V 5 bases and J 3 bases; bases outside gene matches: 10. The CDR3 runs to 15 residues. Germline assignment: CDR1 SEHNR and CDR2 FQNEAQ (reference sequence).

The chain links TRBV28 to TRBJ2-2, with D perhaps TRBD1 (5 bases). The V and J ends lost 6 bases and 2 bases respectively, with 16 bases between them. The CDR3 loop spans 16 amino acids. The germline V gene has CDR1 MDHEN and CDR2 SYDVKM. The CDR3 DNA sequence: TGTGCCAGCAGCCCAGGGTCCCGACATAACACCGGGGAGCTGTTTTTT. This gives the protein CASSPGSRHNTGELFF.